The subject of this entry is one T cell receptor beta chain. Its target is unknown. All patients relapsed after autologous stem cell transplantation, and brentuximab vedotin exposure varied. Only in-frame clones appear in the TCRdb table, and some are missing; sequencing was by immunoSEQ multiplex PCR. Counted here are some 100,000 clones, over 85% occurring once; the ten biggest clones make up approximately 2.8%. These data come from a study of PD-1 blockade in classical Hodgkin lymphoma. General study findings and limits: Before treatment, complete responders showed about the same diversity as newly diagnosed patients. Prior therapy or disease activity may underlie the repertoire differences, whose causes remain undefined. At C4D1, TCR diversity had climbed significantly for CD4+ cells, though not for CD8+ cells.

This TCR came from a human donor with classical Hodgkin lymphoma. The sequenced sample was peripheral blood mononuclear cells (PBMCs), obtained at baseline.

CDR3 in amino acids: CASSYDRDRAEAFF. The CDR3 bases are TGTGCCAGCAGTTACGACAGGGACCGGGCGGAAGCTTTCTTT. The V and J genes are TRBV6-5 and TRBJ1-1; 7 bases agree with TRBD1. CDR1 is MNHEY and CDR2 is SVGAGI in the germline V gene. This CDR3 contains 14 residues. J lost 8 bases, V lost 2 bases, and 8 bases had no gene match.